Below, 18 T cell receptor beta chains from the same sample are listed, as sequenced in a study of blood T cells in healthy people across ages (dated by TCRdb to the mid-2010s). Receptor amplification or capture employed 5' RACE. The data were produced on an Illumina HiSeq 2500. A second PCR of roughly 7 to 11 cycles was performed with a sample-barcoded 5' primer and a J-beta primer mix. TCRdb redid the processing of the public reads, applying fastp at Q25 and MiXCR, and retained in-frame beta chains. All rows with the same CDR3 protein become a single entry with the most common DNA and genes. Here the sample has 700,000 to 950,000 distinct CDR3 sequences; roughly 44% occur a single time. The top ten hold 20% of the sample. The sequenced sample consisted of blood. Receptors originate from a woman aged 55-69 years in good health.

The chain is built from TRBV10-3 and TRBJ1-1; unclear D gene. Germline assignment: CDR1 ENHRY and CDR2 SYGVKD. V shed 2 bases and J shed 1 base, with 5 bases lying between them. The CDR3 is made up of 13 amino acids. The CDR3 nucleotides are TGTGCCATCAGTGAGGGACCGAACACTGAAGCTTTCTTT. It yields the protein CAISEGPNTEAFF.

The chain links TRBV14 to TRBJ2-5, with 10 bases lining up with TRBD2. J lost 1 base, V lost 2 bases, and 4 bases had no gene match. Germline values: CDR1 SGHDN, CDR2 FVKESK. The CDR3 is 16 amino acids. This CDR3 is CASSQLTSGTQETQYF. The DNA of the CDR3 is TGTGCCAGCAGCCAACTCACTAGCGGGACCCAAGAGACCCAGTACTTC.

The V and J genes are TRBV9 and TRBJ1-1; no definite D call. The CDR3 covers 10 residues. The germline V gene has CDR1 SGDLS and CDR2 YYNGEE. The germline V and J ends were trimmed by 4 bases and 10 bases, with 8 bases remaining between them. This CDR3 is CASSPPAAFF. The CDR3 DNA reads TGTGCCAGCAGCCCACCCGCAGCTTTCTTT.

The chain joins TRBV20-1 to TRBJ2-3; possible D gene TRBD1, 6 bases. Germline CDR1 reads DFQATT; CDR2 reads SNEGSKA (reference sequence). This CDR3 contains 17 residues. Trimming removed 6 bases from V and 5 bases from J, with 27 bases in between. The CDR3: CSAESYRARDVRDTQYF. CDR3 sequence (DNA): TGCAGTGCAGAAAGCTACAGGGCCCGGGATGTGAGAGATACGCAGTATTTT.

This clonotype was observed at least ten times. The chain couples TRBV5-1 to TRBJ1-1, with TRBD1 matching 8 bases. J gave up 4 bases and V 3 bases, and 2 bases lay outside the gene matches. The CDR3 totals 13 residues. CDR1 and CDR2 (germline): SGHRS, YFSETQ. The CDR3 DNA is TGCGCCAGCAGCTCAACAGGGGGCACTGAAGCTTTCTTT. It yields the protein CASSSTGGTEAFF. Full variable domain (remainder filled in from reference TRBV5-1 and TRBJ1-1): KAGVTQTPRYLIKTRGQQVTLSCSPISGHRSVSWYQQTPGQGLQFLFEYFSETQRNKGNFPGRFSGRQFSNSRSEMNVSTLELGDSALYLCASSSTGGTEAFFGQGTRLTVV.

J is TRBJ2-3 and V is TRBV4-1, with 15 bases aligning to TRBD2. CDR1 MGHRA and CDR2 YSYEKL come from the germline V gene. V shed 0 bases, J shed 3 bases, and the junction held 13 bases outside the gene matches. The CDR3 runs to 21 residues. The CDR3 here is CASSQDLGTSGGPAITDTQYF. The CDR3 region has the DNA TGCGCCAGCAGCCAAGATTTGGGGACTAGCGGGGGGCCGGCAATAACAGATACGCAGTATTTT.

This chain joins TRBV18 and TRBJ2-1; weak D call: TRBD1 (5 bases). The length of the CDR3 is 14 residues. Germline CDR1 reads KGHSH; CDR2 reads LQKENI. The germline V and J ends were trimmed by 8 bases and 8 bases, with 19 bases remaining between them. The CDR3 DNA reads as TGTGCCAGCCATGGGGCGGACCATCTATATGAGCAGTTCTTC. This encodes CASHGADHLYEQFF.

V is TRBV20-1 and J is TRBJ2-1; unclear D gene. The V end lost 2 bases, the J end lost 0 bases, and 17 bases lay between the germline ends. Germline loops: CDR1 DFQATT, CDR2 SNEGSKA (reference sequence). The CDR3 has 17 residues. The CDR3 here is CSARSDRTSNSYNEQFF. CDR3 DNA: TGCAGTGCTAGATCAGACCGGACCTCGAACTCCTACAATGAGCAGTTCTTC.

The CDR3 here is CSVEGWGRGYTF. The CDR3 DNA follows: TGCAGCGTTGAGGGATGGGGTCGCGGCTACACCTTC. This chain uses TRBV29-1 with TRBJ1-2; D not certain. The CDR3 extends over 12 amino acids. CDR1 is SQVTM and CDR2 is ANQGSEA in the germline V gene. V lost 3 bases and J 8 bases, leaving 13 bases between the germline ends.

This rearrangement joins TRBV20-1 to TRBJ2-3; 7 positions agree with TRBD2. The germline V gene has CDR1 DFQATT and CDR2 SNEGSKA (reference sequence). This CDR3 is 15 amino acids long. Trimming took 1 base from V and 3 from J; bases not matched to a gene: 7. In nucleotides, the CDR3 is TGCAGTGCTAGAGTTAGCGGAGCGGGGACAGATACGCAGTATTTT. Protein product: CSARVSGAGTDTQYF.

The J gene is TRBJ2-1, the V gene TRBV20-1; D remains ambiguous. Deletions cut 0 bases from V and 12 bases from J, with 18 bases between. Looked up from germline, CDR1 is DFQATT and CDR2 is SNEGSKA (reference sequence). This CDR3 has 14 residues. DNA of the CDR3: TGCAGTGCTAGAGACCCCAGAACCGAAAGTGGGCAGTTCTTC. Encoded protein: CSARDPRTESGQFF.

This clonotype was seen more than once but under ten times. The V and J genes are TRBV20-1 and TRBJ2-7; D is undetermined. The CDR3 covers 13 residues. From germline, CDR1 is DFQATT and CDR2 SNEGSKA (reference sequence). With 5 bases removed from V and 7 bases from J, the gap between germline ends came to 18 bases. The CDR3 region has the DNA TGCAGTGCTTTAGCCAGCTCCTACAATGAGCAGTACTTC. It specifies CSALASSYNEQYF.

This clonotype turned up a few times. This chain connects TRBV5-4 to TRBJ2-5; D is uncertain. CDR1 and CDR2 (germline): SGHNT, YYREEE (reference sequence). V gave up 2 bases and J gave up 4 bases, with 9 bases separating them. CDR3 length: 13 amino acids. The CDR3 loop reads CASSFLAAETQYF. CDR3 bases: TGTGCCAGCAGCTTCTTAGCAGCAGAGACCCAGTACTTC.

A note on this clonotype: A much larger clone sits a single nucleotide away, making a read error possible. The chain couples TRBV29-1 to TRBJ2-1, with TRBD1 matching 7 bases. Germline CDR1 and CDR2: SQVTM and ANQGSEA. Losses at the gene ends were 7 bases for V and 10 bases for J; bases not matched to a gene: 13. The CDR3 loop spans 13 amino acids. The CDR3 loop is CSASRDRSYEQFF. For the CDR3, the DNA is TGCAGCGCTTCCCGGGACAGATCCTACGAGCAGTTCTTC.

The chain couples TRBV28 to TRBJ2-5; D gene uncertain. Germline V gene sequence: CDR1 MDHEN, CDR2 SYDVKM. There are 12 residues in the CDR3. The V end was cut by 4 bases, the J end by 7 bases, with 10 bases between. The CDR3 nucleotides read TGTGCCAGCAGTTCCCCAAAAGGGACCCAGTACTTC. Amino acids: CASSSPKGTQYF.

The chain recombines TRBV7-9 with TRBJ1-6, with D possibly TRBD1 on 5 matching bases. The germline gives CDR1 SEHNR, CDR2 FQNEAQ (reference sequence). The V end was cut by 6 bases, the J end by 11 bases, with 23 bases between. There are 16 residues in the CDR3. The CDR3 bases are TGTGCCAGCAGGTCACCCGGGGCGGGAGAGGTAGCACCCCTCCACTTT. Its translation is CASRSPGAGEVAPLHF.

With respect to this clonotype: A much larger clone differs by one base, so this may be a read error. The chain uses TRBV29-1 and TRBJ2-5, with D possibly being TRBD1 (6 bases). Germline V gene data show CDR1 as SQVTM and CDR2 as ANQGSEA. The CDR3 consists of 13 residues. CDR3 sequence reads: CSVAKGDQETRYF. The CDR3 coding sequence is TGCAGCGTTGCAAAGGGGGACCAAGAGACCCGGTACTTC.

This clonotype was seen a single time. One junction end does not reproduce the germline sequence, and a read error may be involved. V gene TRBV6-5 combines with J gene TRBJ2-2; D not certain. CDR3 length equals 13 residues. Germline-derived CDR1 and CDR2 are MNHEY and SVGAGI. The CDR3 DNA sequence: TGTGCCAGCAGTGACTCTCGCACCGGGGAGCTGTTTTTT. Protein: CASSDSRTGELFF.